This T cell receptor beta chain is from a study of blood T cell repertoires in COVID-19. Study processing details: Reference gene primer amplification yielded estimated nucleated cell counts. Clones were sequenced by immunoSEQ multiplex PCR, and TCRdb holds only the in-frame ones, with some missing. V, J and clone size derive from that table, while D and trimming were established from the DNA sequence. Here the sample spans approximately 360,000 clones, around 91% being singletons. Sample: peripheral blood. The receptor's source is a man aged 18-30 years with active or convalescent COVID-19.

CDR3 residues: CSVDPGTGVATEAFF. The CDR3 DNA reads TGCAGCGTCGATCCCGGGACAGGGGTCGCCACTGAAGCTTTCTTT. The gene calls are TRBV29-1 and TRBJ1-1; 10 bases align to TRBD1. This CDR3 comprises 15 residues. Germline V lookup: CDR1 SQVTM, CDR2 ANQGSEA. Losses at the gene ends were 6 bases for V and 4 bases for J; bases not matched to a gene: 11.